The 20 T cell receptor beta chains presented below share a single source sample, sequenced in a study of blood T cell repertoires in COVID-19. The protocol was immunoSEQ multiplex PCR, while the TCRdb copy is restricted to in-frame clones and leaves out a portion. The table lists a few hundred thousand clones, approximately 87% of them singletons. Sequenced sample: peripheral blood. The receptor source for this set is a woman in her forties or fifties with acute or convalescent COVID-19.

The J gene is TRBJ1-4, the V gene TRBV9; D call uncertain. CDR3 length equals 14 residues. V dropped 3 bases and J dropped 7 bases, with 13 bases sitting between them. Germline CDR1 SGDLS, CDR2 YYNGEE. CDR3 amino acids: CASSGGLRGEKLFF. The CDR3 coding sequence is TGTGCCAGCAGCGGCGGGCTCAGAGGTGAAAAACTGTTTTTT.

The V call is TRBV4-1, the J call TRBJ1-6, with D possibly TRBD1 on 5 matching bases. V was trimmed by 0 bases and J by 8 bases, leaving 5 bases between them. CDR1 is MGHRA and CDR2 is YSYEKL in the germline V gene. The CDR3 is made up of 13 amino acids. DNA for the CDR3: TGCGCCAGCAGCCAAGACAGGGATTCACCCCTCCACTTT. It encodes CASSQDRDSPLHF.

This chain links TRBV7-9 with TRBJ1-1; maybe TRBD1 (5 bases). The germline V and J ends were trimmed by 7 bases and 6 bases, with 9 bases remaining between them. Germline CDR1 reads SEHNR; CDR2 reads FQNEAQ (reference sequence). This CDR3 has 11 residues. Written as DNA, the CDR3 is TGTGCCAGCACGGGGACTTCTGAAGCTTTCTTT. Its protein product is CASTGTSEAFF.

The rearrangement joins TRBV11-3 to TRBJ2-5; tentative D call: TRBD2 (5 bases). V was clipped by 3 bases and J by 2 bases, with 16 bases between them. Germline CDR1 and CDR2: SGHNT and YENEEA. The length of the CDR3 is 16 residues. CDR3 nucleotides: TGTGCCAGCAGCTTCGGAGGTAGTGGTGGGCAAGAGACCCAGTACTTC. Translation: CASSFGGSGGQETQYF.

CDR3 sequence (DNA): TGTGCCAGCAGTGAAGTCCTGACTGAAGCTTTCTTT. Its translation is CASSEVLTEAFF. V usage is TRBV6-1 and J usage is TRBJ1-1, with D unresolved. The germline V and J ends were trimmed by 1 base and 5 bases, with 5 bases remaining between them. The CDR3 sequence is 12 residues long. CDR1 is MNHNS and CDR2 is SASEGT in the germline V gene.

The chain recombines TRBV4-3 with TRBJ1-1; D remains unclear. The CDR3 runs to 15 residues. Germline CDR1 and CDR2: LGHNA and YSLEER. V was shortened by 1 base and J by 7 bases, with 16 bases between the two germline ends. DNA of the CDR3: TGCGCCAGCAGCCAAGCGCCCGGGGAGGGAAGTGAAGCTTTCTTT. Translating it yields CASSQAPGEGSEAFF.

The V and J genes are TRBV18 and TRBJ2-1, with 8 bases fitting TRBD2. Germline CDR1 and CDR2: KGHSH and LQKENI. V was pared by 1 base and J by 7 bases, with 12 bases of the junction left unmatched. This CDR3 region has 17 residues. CDR3 protein: CASSPRSAGGAANEQFF. The CDR3, as DNA: TGTGCCAGCTCACCACGGTCGGCCGGGGGGGCCGCAAATGAGCAGTTCTTC.

This sequence joins TRBV7-3 and TRBJ1-3; D not resolved. Germline CDR1 SGHTA, CDR2 FQGTGA. This CDR3 contains 13 residues. V shed 2 bases and J shed 4 bases, with 6 bases lying between them. CDR3 protein: CASSLSVGNTIYF. The CDR3 DNA follows: TGTGCCAGCAGCTTATCAGTCGGAAACACCATATATTTT.

This chain links TRBV9 with TRBJ2-3; TRBD2 agrees at 9 bases. Germline values: CDR1 SGDLS, CDR2 YYNGEE. The CDR3 is 15 residues long. Trimming cost V 0 bases and J 1 base; bases outside gene matches: 0. CDR3 sequence: CASSVGLAGTDTQYF. The CDR3 DNA is TGTGCCAGCAGCGTAGGACTAGCGGGCACAGATACGCAGTATTTT.

The chain couples TRBV20-1 to TRBJ2-1, with 7 nucleotides matching TRBD1. The junction had 12 bases not matched to a gene; V was cut back by 3 bases and J by 4 bases. This CDR3 is built from 16 residues. Germline V CDR1 and CDR2: DFQATT, SNEGSKA (reference sequence). The CDR3 spells CSASRDSVALYNEQFF. CDR3 nucleotides: TGCAGTGCTAGTAGGGACAGCGTGGCCCTATACAATGAGCAGTTCTTC.

Here the CDR3 reads CASSYRGTTGGGYGYTF. The CDR3 DNA follows: TGTGCCAGCAGTTACCGCGGGACCACAGGGGGCGGCTATGGCTACACCTTC. The chain uses TRBV27 and TRBJ1-2, with 9 positions matching TRBD1. The CDR3 is 17 amino acids. V shed 4 bases, J shed 4 bases, and the junction held 13 bases outside the gene matches. Per the germline V gene, CDR1 is MNHEY and CDR2 is SMNVEV (reference sequence).

This clone was detected once. The V and J genes are TRBV10-3 and TRBJ2-3; the D gene is possibly TRBD1 (5 bases). Germline V lookup: CDR1 ENHRY, CDR2 SYGVKD. V gave up 0 bases and J gave up 3 bases, with 13 bases separating them. The CDR3 is made up of 16 amino acids. CDR3 in DNA: TGTGCCATCAGTGAGTCTGGGGCGATAATAACAGATACGCAGTATTTT. Amino acid sequence: CAISESGAIITDTQYF.

The J gene is TRBJ1-1, the V gene TRBV29-1; weak D call: TRBD1 (6 bases). CDR3 size: 14 residues. The germline V and J ends were trimmed by 4 bases and 1 base, with 13 bases remaining between them. Germline loops: CDR1 SQVTM, CDR2 ANQGSEA. CDR3 DNA: TGCAGCGTTGTGACAGGCCTGAGGAACACTGAAGCTTTCTTT. It specifies CSVVTGLRNTEAFF.

The rearrangement links TRBV30 to TRBJ2-1; TRBD2 matches 9 bases. Germline V gene sequence: CDR1 GTSNPN, CDR2 SVGIG (reference sequence). V trimming: 6 bases; J trimming: 6 bases; junction bases outside the gene matches: 9. CDR3 length: 14 amino acids. Here the CDR3 DNA reads TGTGCCTGCCGCGGGGGGGCGATCCCCAATGAGCAGTTCTTC. Translated, it gives CACRGGAIPNEQFF. The complete variable domain, with remaining parts taken from reference TRBV30 and TRBJ2-1, reads SQTIHQWPATLVQPVGSPLSLECTVEGTSNPNLYWYRQAAGRGLQLLFYSVGIGQISSEVPQNLSASRPQDRQFILSSKKLLLSDSGFYLCACRGGAIPNEQFFGPGTRLTVL.

The chain has TRBV7-9 and TRBJ2-5; D might be TRBD2 (7 bases). The CDR3 covers 14 residues. The V gene's germline CDR1 is SEHNR and CDR2 FQNEAQ (reference sequence). Between the trimmed V and J ends, which lost 5 bases and 5 bases, there was a span of 15 bases. CDR3 sequence: CASSRSGGWETQYF. The DNA for the CDR3 is TGTGCCAGCAGCCGGTCGGGGGGCTGGGAGACCCAGTACTTC. The whole variable domain, filled in from reference TRBV7-9 and TRBJ2-5, reads DTGVSQNPRHKITKRGQNVTFRCDPISEHNRLYWYRQTLGQGPEFLTYFQNEAQLEKSRLLSDRFSAERPKGSFSTLEIQRTEQGDSAMYLCASSRSGGWETQYFGPGTRLLVL.

The chain links TRBV5-1 to TRBJ1-3, with D possibly being TRBD1 (5 bases). CDR3 size: 16 residues. From germline, CDR1 is SGHRS and CDR2 YFSETQ. Trimming shortened V by 4 bases and J by 0 bases, and 14 bases separated the two germline ends. The CDR3 spells CASSTDTIFSGNTIYF. The DNA for the CDR3 is TGCGCCAGCAGCACGGACACGATTTTCTCTGGAAACACCATATATTTT.

The chain uses TRBV10-2 and TRBJ2-3, with 8 bases lining up with TRBD2. This CDR3 is built from 16 residues. The trim removed 2 bases at V and 1 base at J, leaving 5 bases unmatched. In germline, CDR1 is WSHSY, CDR2 SAAADI. In DNA form, the CDR3 reads TGCGCCAGCAGTGAGGGTAGCGGGATCGGCACAGATACGCAGTATTTT. Encoded protein: CASSEGSGIGTDTQYF.

This clone was picked up one time. The V and J genes are TRBV10-2 and TRBJ2-7; tentatively, D is TRBD1 (5 bases). The germline CDR1 and CDR2 sequences are WSHSY and SAAADI. CDR3 length equals 16 residues. Between the trimmed V and J ends, which lost 4 bases and 1 base, there was a span of 17 bases. This CDR3 is CASSAGRAGRSYEQYF. CDR3 coding DNA: TGCGCCAGCAGTGCCGGACGGGCAGGGCGGTCCTACGAGCAGTACTTC.

The genes are TRBV5-1 and TRBJ2-7, with D maybe TRBD2 (6 bases). Trimming cost V 2 bases and J 3 bases, with 12 bases left between them. The CDR3 is 14 residues long. Germline assignment: CDR1 SGHRS and CDR2 YFSETQ. In DNA, the CDR3 is TGCGCCAGCAGCTTTGACGGGGGAGGCTACGAGCAGTACTTC. It is translated as CASSFDGGGYEQYF.

The chain recombines TRBV15 with TRBJ2-1; possibly TRBD2 for D (6 bases). Germline V CDR1 and CDR2: LNHNV, YYDKDF (reference sequence). The length of the CDR3 is 15 residues. V gave up 0 bases and J gave up 5 bases, with 11 bases separating them. In DNA, the CDR3 is TGTGCCACCAGCAGAGACCTGGGGACTGACAATGAGCAGTTCTTC. This codes for CATSRDLGTDNEQFF.